This is a list of T cell receptor beta chains from one sample in a study of blood T cell repertoires in COVID-19. Clones were read by immunoSEQ multiplex PCR, and TCRdb kept only the in-frame ones, dropping some. The data hold approximately 260,000 clones, with 88% observed a single time. The material sequenced was peripheral blood. Source of these receptors: a woman in her 70s with COVID-19, enrolled during active disease. The CDR3 runs from the conserved cysteine through the conserved F or W.

CDR3 protein: CASSLRGHTATNEKLFF
V gene: TRBV4-2
J gene: TRBJ1-4

CDR3 protein: CASSQGQTYEQYF
V gene: TRBV6-5
J gene: TRBJ2-7

CDR3 protein: CASSPRTSGNTGELFF
V gene: TRBV19
J gene: TRBJ2-2

CDR3 protein: CASSIQGGTGNTIYF
V gene: TRBV19
J gene: TRBJ1-3

CDR3 protein: CASSLQVNYGYTF
V gene: TRBV7-9
J gene: TRBJ1-2

CDR3 protein: CASSLVTVETQYF
V gene: TRBV5-4
J gene: TRBJ2-5

CDR3 protein: CASSPTSTGGFRNQPQHF
V gene: TRBV6-6
J gene: TRBJ1-5

CDR3 protein: CAWSAGQLNYGYTF
V gene: TRBV30
J gene: TRBJ1-2

CDR3 protein: CAITETETKNTEAFF
V gene: TRBV10-3
J gene: TRBJ1-1

CDR3 protein: CASSFTSGSTYNEQFF
V gene: TRBV7-3
J gene: TRBJ2-1

CDR3 protein: CASSQRTSGYEQYF
V gene: TRBV5-1
J gene: TRBJ2-7

CDR3 protein: CASSRPGGITEAFF
V gene: TRBV23-1
J gene: TRBJ1-1

CDR3 protein: CASSLRQGSYEQYF
V gene: TRBV7-3
J gene: TRBJ2-7

CDR3 protein: CASSLWRGASGSGTDTQYF
V gene: TRBV28
J gene: TRBJ2-3

CDR3 protein: CASSLGLNAYEQYF
V gene: TRBV5-1
J gene: TRBJ2-7

CDR3 protein: CASNPSQGGFYGYTF
V gene: TRBV6-4
J gene: TRBJ1-2

CDR3 protein: CASSKEGRGLAGTGELFF
V gene: TRBV21-1
J gene: TRBJ2-2

CDR3 protein: CASMGEASSPLHF
V gene: TRBV2
J gene: TRBJ1-6

CDR3 protein: CASSLTRTGAIGYTF
V gene: TRBV7-2
J gene: TRBJ1-2

CDR3 protein: CASSLQGAGIEKLFF
V gene: TRBV5-4
J gene: TRBJ1-4

CDR3 protein: CASSIPQLADYNEQFF
V gene: TRBV19
J gene: TRBJ2-1